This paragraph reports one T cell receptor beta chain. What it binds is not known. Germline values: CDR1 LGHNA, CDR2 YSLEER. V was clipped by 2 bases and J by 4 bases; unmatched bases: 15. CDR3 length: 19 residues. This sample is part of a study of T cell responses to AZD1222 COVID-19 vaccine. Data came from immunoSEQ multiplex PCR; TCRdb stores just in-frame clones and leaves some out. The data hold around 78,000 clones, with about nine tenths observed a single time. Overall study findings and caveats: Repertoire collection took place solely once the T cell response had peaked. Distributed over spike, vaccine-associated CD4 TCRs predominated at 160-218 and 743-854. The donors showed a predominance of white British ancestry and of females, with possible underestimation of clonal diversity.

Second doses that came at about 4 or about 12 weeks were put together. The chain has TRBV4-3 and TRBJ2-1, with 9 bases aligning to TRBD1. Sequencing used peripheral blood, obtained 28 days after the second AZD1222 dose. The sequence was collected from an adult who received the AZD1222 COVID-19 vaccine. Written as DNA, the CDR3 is TGCGCCAGCAGCCAATACGATTTTACCCGACAGGGGGGATACAATGAGCAGTTCTTC. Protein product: CASSQYDFTRQGGYNEQFF.